The 21 T cell receptor beta chains below all came from one sample that was sequenced in a study of T cell repertoires in cytomegalovirus infection. For these TCRs, the target antigens are not known. MiXCR, applied by TCRdb to the reads, yields one record per CDR3 protein. The data show about 890,000 distinct CDR3 sequences, approximately 31% seen once. Here the sequenced sample was cultured CD8+ T cells from PBMCs, taken from culture after CMV antigen stimulation. These receptors all stem from a human donor in good health (CMV status not recorded). Some clones in this sample may be carry-over from other donors' samples.

The gene calls are TRBV6-5 and TRBJ2-3; the match to TRBD2 covers 9 bases. From germline, CDR1 is MNHEY and CDR2 SVGAGI. The CDR3 has 15 residues. The trim removed 6 bases at V and 5 bases at J, leaving 9 bases unmatched. The CDR3 region has the DNA TGTGCCAGCAGCCGAAGCGGGGGGAGAGGAGATACGCAGTATTTT. This encodes CASSRSGGRGDTQYF.

The gene calls are TRBV19 and TRBJ1-1; a possible D gene is TRBD1 (6 bases). There are 14 residues in the CDR3. Trimming removed 5 bases from V and 0 bases from J, with 10 bases in between. Germline assignment: CDR1 LNHDA and CDR2 SQIVND (reference sequence). The CDR3 protein is CASSQGFMNTEAFF. CDR3 bases: TGTGCCAGTAGTCAGGGGTTCATGAACACTGAAGCTTTCTTT.

The V call is TRBV7-4, the J call TRBJ1-2; D might be TRBD1 (5 bases). Germline assignment: CDR1 SGHVT and CDR2 SQSDAQ. This CDR3 region has 11 residues. V was cut by 10 bases and J by 8 bases, with 14 bases left in between. The CDR3 DNA reads TGTGCCACCCGGGGGAATGGCGGCTACACCTTC. Its protein product is CATRGNGGYTF.

The genes are TRBV2 and TRBJ2-7; D is unclear. The germline CDR1 and CDR2 sequences are SNHLY and FYNNEI. V lost 2 bases and J lost 2, with 7 bases in between. The CDR3 has 13 amino acids. The CDR3 DNA reads as TGTGCCAGCAGTGAATCCACTCCCTACGAGCAGTACTTC. It codes for CASSESTPYEQYF.

This sequence joins TRBV14 and TRBJ1-2; D not resolved. Trimming took 5 bases from V and 5 from J, leaving 21 bases between them. Germline V gene data show CDR1 as SGHDN and CDR2 as FVKESK. CDR3 length: 16 amino acids. CDR3 amino acids: CASSFTLTGVPYGYTF. The CDR3 nucleotides are TGTGCCAGCAGCTTTACTTTGACCGGAGTCCCTTATGGCTACACCTTC. Supplemented by reference TRBV14 and TRBJ1-2, the full variable domain reads EAGVTQFPSHSVIEKGQTVTLRCDPISGHDNLYWYRRVMGKEIKFLLHFVKESKQDESGMPNNRFLAERTGGTYSTLKVQPAELEDSGVYFCASSFTLTGVPYGYTFGSGTRLTVV.

This clonotype has only a few counts. V usage is TRBV27 and J usage is TRBJ2-7, with 10 bases identical to TRBD1. The V gene's germline CDR1 is MNHEY and CDR2 SMNVEV (reference sequence). V was clipped by 8 bases and J by 3 bases; unmatched bases: 10. This CDR3 spans 15 amino acids. The CDR3 sequence: CASSRQGAAFYEQYV. CDR3 coding DNA: TGTGCCAGCTCCCGACAGGGGGCCGCGTTCTACGAGCAGTACGTC.

V usage is TRBV9 and J usage is TRBJ2-5, with D hard to call. CDR1 and CDR2 (germline): SGDLS, YYNGEE. V lost 3 bases to trimming and J lost 3 bases, with 12 bases between them. The CDR3 covers 14 residues. The CDR3 sequence is CASSALIGEETQYF. CDR3 DNA: TGTGCCAGCAGCGCCCTTATTGGGGAAGAGACCCAGTACTTC.

The table lists this clonotype with many counts. V gene TRBV7-9 combines with J gene TRBJ2-1; D not resolved. Per the germline V gene, CDR1 is SEHNR and CDR2 is FQNEAQ (reference sequence). V was trimmed by 5 bases and J by 8 bases, leaving 13 bases between them. The CDR3 length is 13 residues. CDR3 bases: TGTGCCAGCAGCGTCCGTGAGTACGATGAGCAGTTCTTC. Translating it yields CASSVREYDEQFF.

CDR3 amino acids: CASSLYRDPAGTQYF. Here the CDR3 DNA reads TGTGCCAGCAGTTTATACCGTGACCCGGCCGGGACCCAGTACTTC. The chain is built from TRBV27 and TRBJ2-5; no firm D call. The CDR3 is made up of 15 amino acids. The V end was cut by 1 base, the J end by 7 bases, with 16 bases between. The germline V gene encodes CDR1 MNHEY and CDR2 SMNVEV (reference sequence).

Details on this clonotype: A much larger clone lies one base from this, so it may be a read error. J is TRBJ2-5 and V is TRBV7-2; TRBD2 agrees at 11 bases. CDR1 and CDR2 from the germline V gene are SGHTA and FQGNSA. CDR3 length equals 15 residues. CDR3 in amino acids: CVSSSGLAEKETQYF. The CDR3 DNA sequence: TGTGTCAGCAGCTCGGGACTAGCGGAGAAAGAGACCCAGTACTTC.

The J gene is TRBJ2-1, the V gene TRBV6-2 or TRBV6-3, with 8 bases that match TRBD2. This CDR3 spans 16 amino acids. V lost 11 bases to trimming and J lost 0 bases; unmatched junction nucleotides: 12. CDR1 MNHEY and CDR2 SVGEGT come from the germline V gene. The DNA of the CDR3 is TGTGCCGGCAAGCTACTAGCGGCTTCCTCCTACAATGAGCAGTTCTTC. Translated, it gives CAGKLLAASSYNEQFF.

This clonotype was recorded once. This rearrangement joins TRBV4-3 to TRBJ1-2; D is unclear. The V gene's germline CDR1 is LGHNA and CDR2 YSLEER. The CDR3 totals 15 residues. The germline V and J ends were trimmed by 0 bases and 4 bases, with 12 bases remaining between them. The CDR3 DNA reads TGCGCCAGCAGCCAAGAGGAAGGCGGCTTCTATGGCTACACCTTC. This codes for CASSQEEGGFYGYTF.

This clonotype was detected only a few times. V gene TRBV7-2 combines with J gene TRBJ2-5; D is unresolved. The germline gives CDR1 SGHTA, CDR2 FQGNSA. Trimming removed 4 bases at V and 3 bases at J, with 24 bases between. This CDR3 comprises 18 residues. The CDR3 protein is CASSYSPSDLSPKETQYF. The DNA of the CDR3 is TGTGCCAGCAGCTATAGCCCCTCCGACTTGTCTCCCAAAGAGACCCAGTACTTC.

The V gene is TRBV6-2 or TRBV6-3, the J gene TRBJ2-5; no definite D call. This CDR3 is 14 amino acids long. V was clipped by 3 bases and J by 5 bases, with 13 bases between them. CDR1 is MNHEY, CDR2 SVGEGT, per germline. This CDR3 reads CASSYSTEEETQYF. The CDR3 nucleotides are TGTGCCAGCAGTTATAGTACAGAAGAGGAGACCCAGTACTTC.

The chain is built from TRBV12-3 or TRBV12-4 and TRBJ2-7; 8 bases are a match to TRBD1. V shed 4 bases, J shed 11 bases, and the junction held 13 bases outside the gene matches. There are 14 residues in the CDR3. CDR3 region: CASSYGTGPNGEYF. CDR3 DNA sequence: TGTGCCAGCAGTTACGGGACAGGACCCAACGGCGAGTACTTC.

V usage is TRBV19 and J usage is TRBJ1-1; D perhaps matches TRBD1 (6 bases). V lost 5 bases and J 0 bases, leaving 22 bases between the germline ends. This CDR3 comprises 18 residues. Germline V lookup: CDR1 LNHDA, CDR2 SQIVND (reference sequence). The CDR3 DNA sequence: TGTGCCAGTAGTGTTCGACGGCCTTTACACAGGGTGAACACTGAAGCTTTCTTT. Protein: CASSVRRPLHRVNTEAFF.

This clonotype was seen more than once but under ten times. The V and J genes are TRBV7-6 and TRBJ2-1; weak D call: TRBD1 (6 bases). V gave up 4 bases and J gave up 3 bases, with 13 bases separating them. The CDR3 has 15 residues. The germline gives CDR1 SGHVS, CDR2 FNYEAQ. The CDR3 DNA reads TGTGCCAGCAGCTCCCTAGAGGACAGCTACAATGAGCAGTTCTTC. This encodes CASSSLEDSYNEQFF.

The J gene is TRBJ1-4, the V gene TRBV12-3 or TRBV12-4; D not resolved. There are 17 residues in the CDR3. V was cut by 3 bases and J by 0 bases, with 14 bases left in between. In DNA, the CDR3 is TGTGCCAGCAGTTTTTCAACGGAAATCGCAACTAATGAAAAACTGTTTTTT. This gives the protein CASSFSTEIATNEKLFF.

The sample holds a few counts of this clonotype. The chain employs TRBV7-6 and TRBJ1-5; D gene unclear. V gave up 1 base and J gave up 4 bases, with 11 bases separating them. The CDR3 consists of 15 residues. CDR1 is SGHVS and CDR2 is FNYEAQ in the germline V gene. The CDR3 here is CASSLEFGLNQPQHF. In DNA, the CDR3 is TGTGCCAGCAGCTTAGAATTTGGGCTTAATCAGCCCCAGCATTTT.

This clonotype was counted between two and nine times. The chain links TRBV28 to TRBJ1-1; D uncertain. V dropped 4 bases and J dropped 4 bases, with 22 bases sitting between them. Per germline, CDR1 MDHEN and CDR2 SYDVKM. The CDR3 has 17 residues. CDR3 region: CASSSFHWASGTTEAFF. DNA of the CDR3: TGTGCCAGCAGTTCTTTTCACTGGGCCTCGGGAACCACTGAAGCTTTCTTT.

This clonotype was counted between two and nine times. The rearrangement joins TRBV5-8 to TRBJ2-5, with D perhaps matching TRBD2 (7 bases). Between the trimmed V and J ends, which lost 4 bases and 3 bases, there was a span of 22 bases. Germline CDR1 reads SGHTS; CDR2 reads YDEGEE. The CDR3 is 17 residues long. The CDR3 nucleotides read TGTGCCAGCAGCCCATGGGGGGGCGCGGGGGTCGAAGAGACCCAGTACTTC. It translates to CASSPWGGAGVEETQYF.